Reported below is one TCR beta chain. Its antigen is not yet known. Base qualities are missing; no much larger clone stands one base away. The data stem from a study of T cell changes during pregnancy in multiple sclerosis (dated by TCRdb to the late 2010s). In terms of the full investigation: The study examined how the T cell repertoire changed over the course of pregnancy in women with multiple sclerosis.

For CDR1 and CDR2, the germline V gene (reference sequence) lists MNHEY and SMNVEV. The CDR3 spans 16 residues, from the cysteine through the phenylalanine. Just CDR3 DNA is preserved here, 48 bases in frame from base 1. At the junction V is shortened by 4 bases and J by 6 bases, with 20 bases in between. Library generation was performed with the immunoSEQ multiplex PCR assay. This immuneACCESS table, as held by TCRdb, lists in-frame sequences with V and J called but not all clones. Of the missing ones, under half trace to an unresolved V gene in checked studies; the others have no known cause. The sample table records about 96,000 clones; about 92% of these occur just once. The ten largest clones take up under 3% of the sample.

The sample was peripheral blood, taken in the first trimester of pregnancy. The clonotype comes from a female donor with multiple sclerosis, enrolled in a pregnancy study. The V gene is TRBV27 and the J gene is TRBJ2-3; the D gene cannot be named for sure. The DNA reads TGTGCCAGCAGTTCCTCAGCCAGGCTAACGATCGATACGCAGTATTTT. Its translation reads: CASSSSARLTIDTQYF.